A selection of T cell receptor beta chains follows, all from one sample in a study of OX40 agonist ivuxolimab in advanced cancers. The repertoire was sequenced with immunoSEQ multiplex PCR; TCRdb's copy has only in-frame clones and lacks some. The sample includes about 55,000 clones, more than 70% seen only once; the top ten take approximately 6.6%. Source: CD4+ or CD8+ T cells sorted from blood, taken in a trial of the OX40 agonist ivuxolimab. All receptors derive from an adult with an advanced solid tumor such as melanoma, head and neck, liver or kidney cancer. Each CDR3 is given with its conserved first and last residue. A D gene is named only where the DNA matches it firmly. Some rows mark clone size as missing; the rest say once, few, many or name a class of expanded clone.

v_gene	d_gene	abundance	j_gene	CDR3aa	CDR3nt
TRBV11-1	-	-	TRBJ2-3	CASSRREDRTQYF	TGTGCCAGCAGCCGGAGGGAGGACAGAACGCAGTATTTT
TRBV11-2	-	medium-sized	TRBJ2-2	CASSLRWIGGTGELFF	TGTGCCAGCAGCTTGAGGTGGATAGGGGGCACCGGGGAGCTGTTTTTT
TRBV5-6	-	few	TRBJ1-2	CASSYRELSYGYTF	TGTGCCAGCAGCTACAGGGAATTAAGCTATGGCTACACCTTC
TRBV7-2	-	few	TRBJ2-1	CASSLLSSAEFF	TGTGCCAGCAGCTTACTCTCTAGTGCCGAGTTCTTC
TRBV4-2	-	-	TRBJ2-7	CASSQDPGSQYEQYF	TGTGCCAGCAGCCAAGATCCCGGGAGCCAGTACGAGCAGTACTTC
TRBV2	-	once	TRBJ2-3	CASSFTYLGDTQYF	TGTGCCAGCAGTTTTACATACCTGGGGGATACGCAGTATTTT
TRBV5-6	-	-	TRBJ2-7	CASSLWPGAYEQYF	TGTGCCAGCAGCTTGTGGCCTGGGGCCTACGAGCAGTACTTC
TRBV6-6	-	once	TRBJ1-4	CASSSNQGKLFF	TGTGCCAGCAGTTCGAACCAGGGAAAACTGTTTTTT
TRBV7-9	TRBD1	-	TRBJ2-1	CASSLEPKGAFPFF	TGTGCCAGCAGCCTTGAACCAAAGGGGGCCTTTCCGTTCTTC
TRBV25-1	TRBD2	-	TRBJ2-3	CASSEYRRAGGGADTQYF	TGTGCCAGCAGTGAATATAGGAGGGCGGGAGGGGGCGCAGATACGCAGTATTTT
TRBV28	-	once	TRBJ1-5	CASSKFRWEDFSNQPQHF	TGTGCCAGCAGTAAGTTCCGATGGGAGGATTTTAGCAATCAGCCCCAGCATTTT
TRBV4-2	TRBD2	once	TRBJ2-1	CASAGGSYSYNEQFF	TGTGCCAGCGCGGGGGGAAGTTACTCCTACAATGAGCAGTTCTTC
TRBV7-9	-	once	TRBJ2-5	CASSLMGLQETQYF	TGTGCCAGCAGCTTAATGGGTTTGCAAGAGACCCAGTACTTC
TRBV5-1	TRBD2	-	TRBJ2-1	CASSFGTSGLNNEQFF	TGCGCCAGCAGCTTCGGGACTAGCGGGCTCAACAATGAGCAGTTCTTC
TRBV6-5	TRBD1	-	TRBJ2-7	CASIPGQGHYEQYF	TGTGCCAGCATCCCGGGACAGGGACACTACGAGCAGTACTTC
TRBV6-1	-	-	TRBJ1-5	CASSATPQGRQPQHF	TGTGCCAGCAGCGCCACCCCCCAGGGACGACAGCCCCAGCATTTT
TRBV28	TRBD2	-	TRBJ2-1	CASRNSGRLYNEQFF	TGTGCCAGCAGAAATAGCGGGAGGCTCTACAATGAGCAGTTCTTC
TRBV6-5	TRBD2	-	TRBJ2-7	CASSYRSGSRSYEQYF	TGTGCCAGCAGTTACCGAAGCGGGAGTCGAAGTTACGAGCAGTACTTC
TRBV15	TRBD1	-	TRBJ1-1	CATSRAEQGTSEAFF	TGTGCCACCAGTCGTGCCGAACAGGGGACCTCTGAAGCTTTCTTT
TRBV28	-	-	TRBJ2-3	CASSLPSIPDTQYF	TGTGCCAGCAGTCTACCTAGTATCCCAGATACGCAGTATTTT
TRBV27	-	-	TRBJ2-6	CASSLNRLSSGANVLTF	TGTGCCAGCAGTTTAAACAGGTTAAGCTCTGGGGCCAACGTCCTGACTTTC
TRBV9	TRBD1	once	TRBJ2-5	CASSVQGALETQYF	TGTGCCAGCAGCGTACAGGGGGCGCTGGAGACCCAGTACTTC
TRBV11-2	-	-	TRBJ1-1	CASSALPENTEAFF	TGTGCCAGCAGCGCCCTACCAGAGAACACTGAAGCTTTCTTT
TRBV28	TRBD2	-	TRBJ2-3	CASSLLGTSGTDTQYF	TGTGCCAGCAGTTTATTGGGGACTAGCGGCACAGATACGCAGTATTTT
TRBV6-1	-	-	TRBJ1-2	CASSGPGGYGYTF	TGTGCCAGCAGTGGCCCGGGCGGCTATGGCTACACCTTC
TRBV9	-	-	TRBJ2-7	CASSVGISATYEQYF	TGTGCCAGCAGCGTAGGGATTAGCGCCACCTACGAGCAGTACTTC
TRBV7-9	-	-	TRBJ2-7	CASSPAFETEQYF	TGTGCCAGCAGCCCCGCCTTTGAGACGGAACAGTACTTC
TRBV27	-	once	TRBJ1-1	CASRSAGLNTEAFF	TGTGCCAGCCGCAGTGCCGGATTGAACACTGAAGCTTTCTTT
TRBV6-5	-	-	TRBJ1-5	CASSYYRGEEPQHF	TGTGCCAGCAGTTACTACCGAGGAGAAGAGCCCCAGCATTTT
TRBV28	-	-	TRBJ1-4	CASFGWPYEKLFF	TGTGCCAGCTTCGGCTGGCCCTATGAAAAACTGTTTTTT
TRBV29-1	-	-	TRBJ1-3	CSVVGGGSGNTIYF	TGCAGCGTTGTAGGTGGGGGCTCTGGAAACACCATATATTTT
TRBV6-1	TRBD1	-	TRBJ1-3	CASSERTGAQGTIYF	TGTGCCAGCAGTGAACGCACAGGGGCCCAGGGGACCATATATTTT
TRBV27	TRBD1	-	TRBJ2-5	CASSFTGVGTQYF	TGTGCCAGCAGTTTTACAGGGGTGGGGACCCAGTACTTC
TRBV5-1	-	-	TRBJ1-3	CASSLMAGNSGNTIYF	TGCGCCAGCAGCTTGATGGCAGGAAACTCTGGAAACACCATATATTTT
TRBV2	-	few	TRBJ2-7	CASSDGALTYEQYF	TGTGCCAGCAGTGATGGGGCCCTGACCTACGAGCAGTACTTC
TRBV6-5	TRBD1	-	TRBJ1-2	CASSSRTGGTNYGYTF	TGTGCCAGCAGTTCCCGGACAGGGGGCACTAACTATGGCTACACCTTC
TRBV5-5	-	-	TRBJ2-7	CASSSGLGEQYF	TGTGCCAGCAGTTCCGGACTGGGCGAGCAGTACTTC
TRBV11-2	TRBD1	-	TRBJ1-1	CASSVDRATEAFF	TGTGCCAGCAGCGTTGACAGGGCAACTGAAGCTTTCTTT
TRBV29-1	-	-	TRBJ1-1	CSGRIQGMVTEAFF	TGCAGCGGGAGGATACAGGGAATGGTCACTGAAGCTTTCTTT
TRBV6-5	-	medium-sized	TRBJ2-7	CASSDALSYEQYF	TGTGCCAGCAGTGATGCCCTCTCCTACGAGCAGTACTTC
TRBV30	TRBD1	few	TRBJ1-5	CAWSSGQGVGNQPQHF	TGTGCCTGGAGTTCCGGACAGGGCGTAGGGAATCAGCCCCAGCATTTT
TRBV28	TRBD2	-	TRBJ2-1	CASSLVTWLAVNEQFF	TGTGCCAGCAGTTTAGTTACGTGGCTAGCGGTCAATGAGCAGTTCTTC
TRBV9	-	-	TRBJ2-7	CASSVGLGAPNEQYF	TGTGCCAGCAGCGTAGGTCTCGGGGCTCCTAACGAGCAGTACTTC